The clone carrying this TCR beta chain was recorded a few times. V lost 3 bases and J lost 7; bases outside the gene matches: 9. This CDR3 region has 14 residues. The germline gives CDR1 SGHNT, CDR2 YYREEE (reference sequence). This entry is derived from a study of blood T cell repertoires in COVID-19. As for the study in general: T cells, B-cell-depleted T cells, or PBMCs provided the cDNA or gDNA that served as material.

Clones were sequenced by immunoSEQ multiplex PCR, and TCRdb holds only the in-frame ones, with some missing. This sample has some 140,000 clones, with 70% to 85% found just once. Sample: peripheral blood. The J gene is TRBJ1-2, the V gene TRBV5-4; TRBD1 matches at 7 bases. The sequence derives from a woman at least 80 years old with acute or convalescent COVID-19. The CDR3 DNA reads TGTGCCAGCAGCTCTTCAGACAGGGTGGCTGGCTACACCTTC. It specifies CASSSSDRVAGYTF.